This T cell receptor (beta chain) was profiled in a study of blood T cell repertoires in COVID-19. Germline V gives CDR1 WSHSY, CDR2 SAAADI. With 3 bases removed from V and 7 bases from J, the gap between germline ends came to 10 bases. The CDR3 sequence is 14 residues long. The table came from immunoSEQ multiplex PCR; TCRdb's copy has only in-frame clones and leaves some out. Of about 270,000 clones in the sample, 75% to 90% were seen once. The genes are TRBV10-2 and TRBJ1-6, with a tentative D call TRBD1 (5 bases). The sequence came from a man aged 50 to 59 with acute or convalescent COVID-19. Sequencing was carried out using peripheral blood. CDR3 bases: TGCGCCAGCAGTGATCAGGGAATAAATTCACCCCTCCACTTT. Residues: CASSDQGINSPLHF.